The 7 T cell receptor beta chains below come from one sample, sequenced in a study of cytomegalovirus exposure and HLA in healthy donors. Primers for the PCR totalled 60 Vbeta and 13 Jbeta. Clones were read by immunoSEQ multiplex PCR, and TCRdb kept only the in-frame ones, dropping some. The sample consists of about 140,000 clones, more than 60% of them appearing once. Sequencing input: PBMCs. The receptors shown here come from a middle-aged man in good health and CMV-seronegative.

This chain connects TRBV7-9 to TRBJ2-1, with D possibly TRBD2 on 5 matching bases. Per germline, CDR1 SEHNR and CDR2 FQNEAQ (reference sequence). The CDR3 runs to 16 residues. V lost 0 bases and J 8 bases, leaving 17 bases between the germline ends. The CDR3 DNA follows: TGTGCCAGCAGCTTAGCGGAGGCACCCTACTTGGATGAGCAGTTCTTC. It codes for CASSLAEAPYLDEQFF.

This clone was seen a few times. J is TRBJ1-5 and V is TRBV30, with no clear D. Germline V gene sequence: CDR1 GTSNPN, CDR2 SVGIG (reference sequence). The CDR3 extends over 14 amino acids. The germline V and J ends were trimmed by 4 bases and 6 bases, with 16 bases remaining between them. CDR3 nucleotides: TGTGCCTGGAATGCGGGCGTAGCGGGTCAGCCCCAGCATTTT. Protein product: CAWNAGVAGQPQHF.

This clone came up a few times. CDR3 DNA: TGTGCCAGCGTTTGGACATATAGCAATCAGCCCCAGCATTTT. This encodes CASVWTYSNQPQHF. This rearrangement joins TRBV6-1 to TRBJ1-5, with D possibly matching TRBD1 (5 bases). This CDR3 region has 14 residues. The ends were cut back, 8 bases at V and 0 bases at J, with 11 bases in the middle. CDR1 and CDR2 from the germline V gene are MNHNS and SASEGT.

This clone has more than one count but fewer than ten. J is TRBJ2-7 and V is TRBV5-1; D unclear. The CDR3 spans 13 residues. Germline V gene lookup returns CDR1 SGHRS and CDR2 YFSETQ. With 4 bases removed from V and 3 bases from J, the gap between germline ends came to 11 bases. The CDR3 loop reads CASSPSINYEQYF. In nucleotides, the CDR3 is TGCGCCAGCAGCCCGAGTATTAACTACGAGCAGTACTTC.

This clone appeared a few times. Within the sample, other DNA sequences also encode this same CDR3. The chain is built from TRBV5-1 and TRBJ1-1; D gene unclear. This CDR3 spans 14 amino acids. CDR1 is SGHRS, CDR2 YFSETQ, per germline. V lost 0 bases and J 1 base, leaving 7 bases between the germline ends. The CDR3 sequence is CASSLDSPNTEAFF. The CDR3 coding sequence is TGCGCCAGCAGCTTGGACAGTCCGAACACTGAAGCTTTCTTT.

The chain recombines TRBV5-1 with TRBJ1-6, with TRBD1 identical over 8 bases. The V and J ends lost 3 bases and 9 bases, in that order; junction bases with no gene match: 20. In germline, CDR1 is SGHRS, CDR2 YFSETQ. The CDR3 totals 19 residues. The CDR3 spells CASSSNSLRIGTGGSPLHF. CDR3 DNA sequence: TGCGCCAGCAGCTCGAACAGCTTGCGAATCGGGACAGGAGGTTCACCCCTCCACTTT.

The CDR3 nucleotides read TGTGCCAGCTCACCCCTCTCAGGGGCTGAAGCTTTCTTT. Its protein is CASSPLSGAEAFF. This rearrangement joins TRBV18 to TRBJ1-1; possible D gene TRBD1, 6 bases. Germline V gene lookup returns CDR1 KGHSH and CDR2 LQKENI. The CDR3 has 13 residues. The V end was cut by 3 bases, the J end by 6 bases, with 11 bases between.